This T cell receptor (beta chain) appears in the sequencing data of a study of blood T cell repertoires in COVID-19. Some clones are missing from TCRdb's copy, which holds only in-frame ones; the method was immunoSEQ multiplex PCR. The sample includes about 88,000 clones, roughly 88% seen only once; the top ten take under 30%. In germline, CDR1 is SGDLS, CDR2 YYNGEE. V was trimmed by 0 bases and J by 2 bases, leaving 14 bases between them. The CDR3 is 16 residues long. This receptor was obtained from a human donor in a cohort sampled during active COVID-19. The sequenced sample consisted of peripheral blood. The V gene is TRBV9, the J gene TRBJ1-2; D call uncertain. The DNA of the CDR3 is TGTGCCAGCAGCGTAGCACCAGACAAGTCAAACTATGGCTACACCTTC. It yields the protein CASSVAPDKSNYGYTF.